These 19 T cell receptor beta chains were all obtained from the same sample, sequenced in a study of blood T cell repertoires in COVID-19. The assay was immunoSEQ multiplex PCR, and TCRdb's table has in-frame clones only and misses some. Among around 370,000 clones listed, 70% to 90% were seen once. The sequenced material came from PBMCs or T cells enriched from blood (not recorded which). Receptors were obtained from a woman between 18 and 29 years old who had recovered from COVID-19.

The chain couples TRBV5-6 to TRBJ1-2, with D uncertain. The CDR3 length is 12 residues. CDR1 is SGHDT and CDR2 is YYEEEE in the germline V gene. Trimming removed 1 base from V and 6 bases from J, with 7 bases in between. The CDR3 loop reads CASSLRSDGYTF. The CDR3 DNA reads as TGTGCCAGCAGCTTGCGGAGCGATGGCTACACCTTC.

This clone has a single count. The chain carries TRBV6-1 and TRBJ1-6, with D unclear. V was trimmed by 4 bases and J by 0 bases, leaving 10 bases between them. Germline values: CDR1 MNHNS, CDR2 SASEGT. The CDR3 extends over 16 amino acids. CDR3 protein: CASSVRFSSYNSPLHF. As DNA, the CDR3 is TGTGCCAGCAGTGTGAGGTTTTCCTCCTATAATTCACCCCTCCACTTT.

About this clone itself: At one boundary the junction diverges from the germline segment, which might be a read error. The chain employs TRBV6-1 and TRBJ1-5; D call uncertain. Germline V gives CDR1 MNHNS, CDR2 SASEGT. The CDR3 covers 16 residues. The CDR3 sequence: CASSEVNEYRNQPQHF. CDR3 sequence (DNA): TGTGCCAGCAGCGAAGTGAATGAATATCGGAATCAGCCCCAGCATTTT.

The chain is built from TRBV28 and TRBJ2-7, with TRBD1 matching over 9 bases. Trimming removed 8 bases from V and 0 bases from J; junction bases left unmatched: 17. This CDR3 has 18 amino acids. CDR1 MDHEN and CDR2 SYDVKM come from the germline V gene. The CDR3 loop reads CASSGTGKTFSPSYEQYF. As DNA, the CDR3 is TGTGCCAGCTCCGGGACAGGGAAAACCTTTTCCCCCTCCTACGAGCAGTACTTC.

In its sample, this clone was seen a few times. V usage is TRBV7-3 and J usage is TRBJ2-7; 9 nucleotides agree with TRBD1. After removal of 6 bases from V and 6 bases from J, the junction contained 15 bases not matched to a gene. The CDR3 contains 16 residues. Germline CDR1 and CDR2: SGHTA and FQGTGA. Written as DNA, the CDR3 is TGTGCCAGCAGTCAAAACCCGACAGGGGGTAGGCCCGAGCAGTACTTC. Translated, it gives CASSQNPTGGRPEQYF.

The V and J genes are TRBV11-2 and TRBJ1-1; D remains unclear. The germline V gene encodes CDR1 SGHAT and CDR2 FQNNGV. V was pared by 5 bases and J by 5 bases, with 12 bases between. The CDR3 runs to 13 residues. This CDR3 reads CASSPLSETEAFF. The DNA of the CDR3 is TGTGCCAGCAGCCCCCTTTCGGAGACTGAAGCTTTCTTT. The whole variable domain, filled in from reference TRBV11-2 and TRBJ1-1, reads EAGVAQSPRYKIIEKRQSVAFWCNPISGHATLYWYQQILGQGPKLLIQFQNNGVVDDSQLPKDRFSAERLKGVDSTLKIQPAKLEDSAVYLCASSPLSETEAFFGQGTRLTVV.

V is TRBV5-1 and J is TRBJ2-1, with TRBD1 matching 8 bases. CDR3 length: 12 amino acids. J was trimmed by 8 bases and V by 3 bases; bases with no gene match: 1. Germline CDR1 is SGHRS and CDR2 is YFSETQ. This CDR3 reads CASSSQGDEQFF. In DNA, the CDR3 is TGCGCCAGCAGCTCACAGGGGGATGAGCAGTTCTTC.

V and J are TRBV6-5 and TRBJ1-1; TRBD1 matches 9 bases. Germline trimming cut 4 bases from V and 1 base from J; bases unmatched to any gene: 7. Per germline, CDR1 MNHEY and CDR2 SVGAGI. This CDR3 has 16 residues. CDR3 DNA: TGTGCCAGCAGTTGGACAGGGGTCTTGGGGAACACTGAAGCTTTCTTT. Amino acids: CASSWTGVLGNTEAFF.

The chain links TRBV24-1 to TRBJ2-7; D may be TRBD1 (6 bases). This CDR3 has 15 residues. Per the germline V gene, CDR1 is KGHDR and CDR2 is SFDVKD. V lost 4 bases, J lost 3 bases, and 15 bases lay in between. The CDR3: CATSDTGTNGYEQYF. CDR3 bases: TGTGCCACCAGTGACACCGGGACAAATGGCTACGAGCAGTACTTC.

The chain carries TRBV11-2 and TRBJ1-1; possibly TRBD1 for D (5 bases). CDR1 and CDR2 (germline): SGHAT, FQNNGV. Trimming took off 1 base at V and 0 bases at J, with 15 bases between the two ends. The CDR3 spans 17 residues. The CDR3 loop reads CASSLGGLAGLNTEAFF. CDR3 DNA: TGTGCCAGCAGCTTAGGGGGCCTGGCAGGGTTGAACACTGAAGCTTTCTTT.

The V and J genes are TRBV24-1 and TRBJ2-1; a weak D match, TRBD2 (6 bases). The V end lost 5 bases, the J end lost 8 bases, and 15 bases lay between the germline ends. The CDR3 totals 14 residues. Per germline, CDR1 KGHDR and CDR2 SFDVKD. CDR3 DNA: TGTGCCACCAGTGGTACACGGGGGTTTCATGAGCAGTTCTTC. This gives the protein CATSGTRGFHEQFF.

This sequence joins TRBV4-3 and TRBJ2-5; TRBD2 aligns across 14 bases. The CDR3 is 16 amino acids. Looked up from germline, CDR1 is LGHNA and CDR2 is YSLEER. Trimming took 3 bases from V and 2 from J; bases not matched to a gene: 2. The CDR3 nucleotides read TGCGCCAGCAGCCACGGACTAGCGGGGGGACAAGAGACCCAGTACTTC. This codes for CASSHGLAGGQETQYF.

This clone was counted a single time. The rearrangement links TRBV18 to TRBJ2-1, with TRBD1 matching over 7 bases. CDR1 KGHSH and CDR2 LQKENI come from the germline V gene. Trimming took 3 bases from V and 5 from J; bases not matched to a gene: 7. CDR3 length: 15 amino acids. The CDR3 coding sequence is TGTGCCAGCTCACCGTCCGGGACAGACAACAATGAGCAGTTCTTC. The encoded protein is CASSPSGTDNNEQFF.

This sequence joins TRBV6-5 and TRBJ2-6; D gene uncertain. The CDR3 length is 15 residues. Trimming pared 2 bases from V and 1 base from J, leaving 6 bases between. From germline, CDR1 is MNHEY and CDR2 SVGAGI. This CDR3 is CASSYDNSGANVLTF. Here the CDR3 DNA reads TGTGCCAGCAGTTACGACAATTCTGGGGCCAACGTCCTGACTTTC.

J is TRBJ2-5 and V is TRBV21-1; the DNA was not compared with TRBD2, the D call given in the table. TRBV21-1 is an annotated pseudogene. CDR3 length equals 18 residues. DNA for the CDR3: TGTGCCAGCAGCCGAAAGCGCACTAGCGGGCGTATCCAAGAGACCCAGTACTTC. This translates into CASSRKRTSGRIQETQYF.

The genes are TRBV4-3 and TRBJ1-2, with 10 bases fitting TRBD1. CDR1 is LGHNA and CDR2 is YSLEER in the germline V gene. The CDR3 has 18 amino acids. The V gene end was trimmed by 4 bases and the J gene end by 8 bases; junction bases not matched to a gene: 19. CDR3 sequence: CASSPEGGQGITYWGYTF. For the CDR3, the DNA is TGCGCCAGCAGCCCCGAAGGGGGACAGGGGATTACCTATTGGGGCTACACCTTC.

This sequence joins TRBV5-1 and TRBJ2-7; 7 positions match TRBD1. The CDR3 loop spans 14 amino acids. Per germline, CDR1 SGHRS and CDR2 YFSETQ. The V gene end was trimmed by 4 bases and the J gene end by 0 bases; junction bases not matched to a gene: 4. The CDR3 sequence: CASSPRGSSYEQYF. The CDR3 DNA reads TGCGCCAGCAGCCCCAGGGGGAGCTCCTACGAGCAGTACTTC.

The table lists this clone with a count of one. This chain links TRBV4-2 with TRBJ2-5, with 10 bases matching TRBD2. V lost 0 bases to trimming and J lost 3 bases; unmatched junction nucleotides: 7. CDR3 size: 17 residues. Germline values: CDR1 LGHNA, CDR2 YNFKEQ. The CDR3 sequence is CASSQDPPSGGEETQYF. CDR3 DNA sequence: TGTGCCAGCAGCCAAGACCCCCCCAGCGGGGGGGAAGAGACCCAGTACTTC.

The CDR3 reads CASIQGVGGNQPQHF. CDR3 DNA sequence: TGTGCCAGCATCCAGGGTGTGGGTGGCAATCAGCCCCAGCATTTT. The rearrangement uses TRBV6-1 and TRBJ1-5; perhaps TRBD1 as D (5 bases). This CDR3 is built from 15 residues. Germline lookup yields CDR1 MNHNS and CDR2 SASEGT. Trimming pared 7 bases from V and 2 bases from J, leaving 15 bases between.